This TCR beta chain came from a study of blood T cells in healthy people across ages. A second about 6 to 12 cycle PCR used barcoded and J-beta primers. Every cDNA molecule bore a tag from a template-switch adaptor containing 12 random nucleotides. TCRdb used MiXCR to reprocess the 5' RACE reads, holding one entry per CDR3 protein. The repertoire has 700,000 to 900,000 distinct CDR3 sequences, roughly 50% of them found once; the top ten carry approximately 40%. Each of the donors had roughly 9.3 milliliters of peripheral blood drawn into EDTA-treated Vacutainer tubes. The total RNA that was extracted per sample amounted to at least 5 micrograms. The CDR3 runs to 15 residues. After removal of 5 bases from V and 4 bases from J, the junction contained 10 bases not matched to a gene. Germline V gene data show CDR1 as SGHRS and CDR2 as YFSETQ.

The source is an elderly man in good health. The chain uses TRBV5-1 and TRBJ2-3; 7 nucleotides match TRBD1. The sequenced sample was blood. The CDR3 reads CASSFGDSSSDTQYF. The CDR3 DNA sequence: TGCGCCAGCAGTTTCGGGGACAGTTCTTCAGATACGCAGTATTTT.